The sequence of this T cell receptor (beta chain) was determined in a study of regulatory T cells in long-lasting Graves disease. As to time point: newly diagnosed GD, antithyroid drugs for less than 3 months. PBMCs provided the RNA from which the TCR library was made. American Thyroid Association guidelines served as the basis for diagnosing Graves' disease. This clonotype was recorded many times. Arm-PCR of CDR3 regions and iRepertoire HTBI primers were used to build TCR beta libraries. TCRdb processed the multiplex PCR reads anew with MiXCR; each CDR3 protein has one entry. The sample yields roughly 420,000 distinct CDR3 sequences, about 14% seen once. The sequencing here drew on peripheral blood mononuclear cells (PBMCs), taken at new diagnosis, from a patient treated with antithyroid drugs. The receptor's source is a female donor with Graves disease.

The chain's CDR3 is CASSVGQGYTGELFF. The CDR3 DNA is TGTGCCAGCAGCGTTGGACAGGGGTACACCGGGGAGCTGTTTTTT. The rearrangement links TRBV5-6 to TRBJ2-2, with 9 bases lining up with TRBD1. The trim removed 4 bases at V and 3 bases at J, leaving 4 bases unmatched. Germline loops: CDR1 SGHDT, CDR2 YYEEEE. The CDR3 covers 15 residues.